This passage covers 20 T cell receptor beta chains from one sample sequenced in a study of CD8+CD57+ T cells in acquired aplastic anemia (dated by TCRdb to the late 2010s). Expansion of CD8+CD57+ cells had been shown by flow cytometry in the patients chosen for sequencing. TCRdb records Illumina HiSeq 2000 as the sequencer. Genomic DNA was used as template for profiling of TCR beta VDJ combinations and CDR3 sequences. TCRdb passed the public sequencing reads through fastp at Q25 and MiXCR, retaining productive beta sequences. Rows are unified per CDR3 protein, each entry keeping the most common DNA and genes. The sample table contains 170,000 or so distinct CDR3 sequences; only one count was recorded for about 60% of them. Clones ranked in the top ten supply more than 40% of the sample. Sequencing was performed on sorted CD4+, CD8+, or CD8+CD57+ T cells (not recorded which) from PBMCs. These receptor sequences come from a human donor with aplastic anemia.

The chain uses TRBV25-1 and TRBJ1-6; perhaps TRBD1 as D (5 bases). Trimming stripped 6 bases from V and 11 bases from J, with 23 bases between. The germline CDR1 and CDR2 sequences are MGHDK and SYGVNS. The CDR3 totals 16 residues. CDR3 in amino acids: CASSTTSGGVWAPLHF. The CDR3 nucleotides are TGTGCCAGCAGCACCACTAGCGGAGGGGTCTGGGCACCCCTCCACTTT.

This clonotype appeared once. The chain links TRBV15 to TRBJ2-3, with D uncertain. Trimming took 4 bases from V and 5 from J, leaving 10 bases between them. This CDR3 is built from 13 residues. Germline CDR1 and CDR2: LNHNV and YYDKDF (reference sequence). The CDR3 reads CATSTSRVDTQYF. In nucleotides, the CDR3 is TGTGCCACCAGCACCTCTAGAGTAGATACGCAGTATTTT.

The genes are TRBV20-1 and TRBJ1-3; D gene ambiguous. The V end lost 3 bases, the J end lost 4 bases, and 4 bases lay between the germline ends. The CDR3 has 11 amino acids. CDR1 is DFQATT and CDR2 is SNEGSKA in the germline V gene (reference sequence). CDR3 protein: CSASNGNTIYF. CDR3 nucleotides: TGCAGTGCTAGCAACGGAAACACCATATATTTT.

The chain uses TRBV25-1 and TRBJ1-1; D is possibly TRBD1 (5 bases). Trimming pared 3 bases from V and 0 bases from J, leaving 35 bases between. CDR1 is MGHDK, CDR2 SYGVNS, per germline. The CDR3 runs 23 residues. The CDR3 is CASSDWDFFDPGRGGGMNTEAFF. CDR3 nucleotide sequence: TGTGCCAGCAGTGATTGGGATTTTTTCGACCCGGGACGGGGTGGAGGGATGAACACTGAAGCTTTCTTT.

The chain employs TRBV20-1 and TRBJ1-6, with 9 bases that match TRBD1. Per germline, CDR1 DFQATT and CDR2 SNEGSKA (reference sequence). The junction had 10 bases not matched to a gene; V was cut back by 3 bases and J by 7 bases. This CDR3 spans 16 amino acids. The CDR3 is CSASWSTGGRNSPLHF. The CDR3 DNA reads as TGCAGTGCTAGTTGGTCGACAGGGGGTAGGAATTCACCCCTCCACTTT.

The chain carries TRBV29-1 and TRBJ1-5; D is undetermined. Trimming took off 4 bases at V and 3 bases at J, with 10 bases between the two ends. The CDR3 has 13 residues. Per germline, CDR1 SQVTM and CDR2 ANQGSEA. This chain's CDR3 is CSVVEQLNQPQHF. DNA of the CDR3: TGCAGCGTTGTGGAACAGCTCAATCAGCCCCAGCATTTT.

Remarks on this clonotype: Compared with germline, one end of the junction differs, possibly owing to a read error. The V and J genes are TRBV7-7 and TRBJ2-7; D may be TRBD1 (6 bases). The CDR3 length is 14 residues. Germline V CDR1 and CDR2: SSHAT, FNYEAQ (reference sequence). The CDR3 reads CASSPLRDTYEQYF. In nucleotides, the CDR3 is TGTGCTAGCAGCCCTCTCCGGGACACCTACGAGCAGTACTTC.

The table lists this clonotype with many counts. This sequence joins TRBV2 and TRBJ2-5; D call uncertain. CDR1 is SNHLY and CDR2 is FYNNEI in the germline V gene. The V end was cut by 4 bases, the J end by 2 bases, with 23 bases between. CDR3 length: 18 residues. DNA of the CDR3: TGTGCCAGCAGTGCTCAATTAAATCGTAGAGGAAGTCAAGAGACCCAGTACTTC. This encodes CASSAQLNRRGSQETQYF.

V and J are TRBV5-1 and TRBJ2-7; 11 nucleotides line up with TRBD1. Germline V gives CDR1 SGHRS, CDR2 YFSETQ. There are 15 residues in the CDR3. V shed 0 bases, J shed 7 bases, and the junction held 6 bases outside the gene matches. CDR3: CASSLVPDRGREQYF. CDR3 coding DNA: TGCGCCAGCAGCTTGGTTCCGGACAGGGGGCGTGAGCAGTACTTC.

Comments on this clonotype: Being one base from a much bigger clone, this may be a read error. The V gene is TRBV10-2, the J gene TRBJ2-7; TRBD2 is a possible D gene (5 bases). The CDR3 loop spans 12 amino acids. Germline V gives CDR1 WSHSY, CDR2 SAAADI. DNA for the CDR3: TGCGCCAGCTACGGGAACTCCTACGGGCAGCACTTC. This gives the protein CASYGNSYGQHF.

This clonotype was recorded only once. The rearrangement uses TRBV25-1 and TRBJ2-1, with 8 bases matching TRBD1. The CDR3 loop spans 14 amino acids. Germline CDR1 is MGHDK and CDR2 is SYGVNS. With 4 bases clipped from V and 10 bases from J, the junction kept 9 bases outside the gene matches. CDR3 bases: TGTGCCAGCAGTGGACTGGACAGGGTGGGAGAGCAGTTCTTC. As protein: CASSGLDRVGEQFF.

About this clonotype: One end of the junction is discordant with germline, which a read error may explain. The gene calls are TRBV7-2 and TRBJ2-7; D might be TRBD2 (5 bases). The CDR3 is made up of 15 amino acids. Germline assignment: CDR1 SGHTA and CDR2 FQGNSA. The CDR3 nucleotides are TGTGCCAGCAGCATAGCAGCGACGGGGTCCTACGAGCAGTACTTC. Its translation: CASSIAATGSYEQYF.

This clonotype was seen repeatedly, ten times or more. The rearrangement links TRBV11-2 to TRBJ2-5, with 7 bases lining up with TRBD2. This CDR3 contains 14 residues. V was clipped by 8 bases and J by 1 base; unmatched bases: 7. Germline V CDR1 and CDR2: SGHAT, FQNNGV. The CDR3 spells CASAAGMIQETQYF. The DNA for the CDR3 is TGTGCCAGCGCAGCGGGGATGATCCAAGAGACCCAGTACTTC.

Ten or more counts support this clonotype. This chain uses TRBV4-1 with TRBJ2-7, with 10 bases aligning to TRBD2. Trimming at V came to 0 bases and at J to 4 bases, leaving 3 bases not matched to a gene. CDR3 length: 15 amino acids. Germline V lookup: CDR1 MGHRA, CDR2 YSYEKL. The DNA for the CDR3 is TGCGCCAGCAGCCAAGATGGGACTAGCGCGTACGAGCAGTACTTC. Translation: CASSQDGTSAYEQYF.

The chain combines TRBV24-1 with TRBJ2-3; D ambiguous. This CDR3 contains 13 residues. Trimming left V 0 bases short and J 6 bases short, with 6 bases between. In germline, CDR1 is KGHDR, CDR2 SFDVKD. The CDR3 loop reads CATSDLLPDTQYF. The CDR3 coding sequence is TGTGCCACCAGTGATTTGCTACCGGATACGCAGTATTTT.

CDR3 residues: CASSPEVSGSGETQYF. In DNA, the CDR3 is TGTGCCAGCAGCCCCGAGGTAAGCGGGAGCGGGGAGACCCAGTACTTC. The chain links TRBV7-3 to TRBJ2-5, with 8 bases aligning to TRBD2. The CDR3 length is 16 residues. Trimming removed 5 bases from V and 5 bases from J; junction bases left unmatched: 13. Per germline, CDR1 SGHTA and CDR2 FQGTGA.

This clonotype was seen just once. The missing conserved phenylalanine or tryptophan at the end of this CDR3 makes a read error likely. The CDR3 DNA sequence: TGTGCCAGCAGCTTGGGGGAGAACACTGAAGCTTTCTCT. It encodes CASSLGENTEAFS. The rearrangement links TRBV7-8 to TRBJ1-1; possibly TRBD1 for D (5 bases). Germline CDR1 SGHVS, CDR2 FQNEAQ. CDR3 length: 13 amino acids. Trimming left V 3 bases short and J 1 base short, with 6 bases between.

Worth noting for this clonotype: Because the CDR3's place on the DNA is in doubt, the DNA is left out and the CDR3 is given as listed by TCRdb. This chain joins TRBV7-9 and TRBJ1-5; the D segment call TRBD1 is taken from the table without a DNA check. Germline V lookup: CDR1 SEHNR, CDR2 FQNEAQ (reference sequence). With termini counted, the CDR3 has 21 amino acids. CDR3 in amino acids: CASSFYICSALHGPGPQPQHF.

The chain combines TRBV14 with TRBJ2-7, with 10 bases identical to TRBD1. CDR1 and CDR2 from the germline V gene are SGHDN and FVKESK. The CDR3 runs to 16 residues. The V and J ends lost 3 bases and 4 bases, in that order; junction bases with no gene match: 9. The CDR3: CASSHWDRGNVYEQYF. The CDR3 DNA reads TGTGCCAGCAGCCATTGGGACAGGGGCAACGTTTACGAGCAGTACTTC.

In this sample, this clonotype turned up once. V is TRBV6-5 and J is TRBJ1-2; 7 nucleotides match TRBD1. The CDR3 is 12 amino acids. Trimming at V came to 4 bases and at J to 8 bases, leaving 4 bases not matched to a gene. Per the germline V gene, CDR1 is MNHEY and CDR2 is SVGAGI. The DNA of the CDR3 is TGTGCCAGCAGTTCCGACAGGGAAGGCTACACCTTC. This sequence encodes CASSSDREGYTF.